These 4 T cell receptor beta chains came from one sample sequenced in a study of CD8+ T cells in alopecia areata. cDNA serving as the sequencing template came from extracted, reverse transcribed RNA. Libraries were prepared by immunoSEQ multiplex PCR; TCRdb keeps only in-frame clonotypes and omits some of them. The sample lists about 140,000 clones, roughly 62% occurring once. The sequencing here drew on CD4+ T cells sorted from blood, taken at week 0. These receptors were obtained from a human donor with alopecia areata.

V usage is TRBV29-1 and J usage is TRBJ1-2; 9 positions match TRBD1. The length of the CDR3 is 13 residues. Germline CDR1 is SQVTM and CDR2 is ANQGSEA. J was trimmed by 4 bases and V by 6 bases; bases with no gene match: 6. The CDR3 region is CSVQGARLYGYTF. The CDR3 DNA reads as TGCAGCGTACAGGGGGCGAGACTCTATGGCTACACCTTC.

The chain carries TRBV5-6 and TRBJ1-1; unclear D gene. The CDR3 spans 13 residues. Germline values: CDR1 SGHDT, CDR2 YYEEEE. V lost 5 bases, J lost 1 base, and 9 bases lay in between. CDR3 protein: CASRLNGNTEAFF. CDR3 bases: TGTGCCAGCAGACTAAATGGGAACACTGAAGCTTTCTTT.

This clone was recorded a few times. CDR3 DNA sequence: TGTGCCTGGCTCCACCGGGGTGCCTACGAGCAGTACTTC. The encoded protein is CAWLHRGAYEQYF. The J gene is TRBJ2-7, the V gene TRBV30; possibly TRBD2 for D (5 bases). Trimming took 5 bases from V and 2 from J, leaving 13 bases between them. The CDR3 totals 13 residues. CDR1 is GTSNPN, CDR2 SVGIG, per germline (reference sequence). Full variable domain (outside the CDR3, taken from reference TRBV30 and TRBJ2-7): SQTIHQWPATLVQPVGSPLSLECTVEGTSNPNLYWYRQAAGRGLQLLFYSVGIGQISSEVPQNLSASRPQDRQFILSSKKLLLSDSGFYLCAWLHRGAYEQYFGPGTRLTVT.

The CDR3 bases are TGTGCCAGCAGTTTCCCCGGTGACAATGAGCAGTTCTTC. Translation gives CASSFPGDNEQFF. J is TRBJ2-1 and V is TRBV6-1; D call uncertain. Germline V gene lookup returns CDR1 MNHNS and CDR2 SASEGT. The CDR3 length is 13 residues. V was clipped by 5 bases and J by 5 bases, with 10 bases between them.